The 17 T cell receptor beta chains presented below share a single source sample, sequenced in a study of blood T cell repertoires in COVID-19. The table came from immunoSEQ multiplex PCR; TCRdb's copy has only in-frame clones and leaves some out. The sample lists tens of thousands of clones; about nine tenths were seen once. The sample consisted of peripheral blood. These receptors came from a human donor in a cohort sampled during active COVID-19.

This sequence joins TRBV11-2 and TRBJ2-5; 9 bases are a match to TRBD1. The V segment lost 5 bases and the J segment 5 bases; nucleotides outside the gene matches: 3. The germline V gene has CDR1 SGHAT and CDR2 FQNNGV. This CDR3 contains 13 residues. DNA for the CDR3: TGTGCCAGCAGCCGACAGGGGGGGGAGACCCAGTACTTC. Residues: CASSRQGGETQYF.

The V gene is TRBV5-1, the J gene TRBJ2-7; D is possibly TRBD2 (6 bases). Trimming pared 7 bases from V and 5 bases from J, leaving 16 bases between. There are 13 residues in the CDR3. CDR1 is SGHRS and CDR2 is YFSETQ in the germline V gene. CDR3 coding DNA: TGCGCCAGCGGCGCCGGGGGACGGGACGAGCAGTACTTC. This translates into CASGAGGRDEQYF. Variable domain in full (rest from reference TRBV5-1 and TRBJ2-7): KAGVTQTPRYLIKTRGQQVTLSCSPISGHRSVSWYQQTPGQGLQFLFEYFSETQRNKGNFPGRFSGRQFSNSRSEMNVSTLELGDSALYLCASGAGGRDEQYFGPGTRLTVT.

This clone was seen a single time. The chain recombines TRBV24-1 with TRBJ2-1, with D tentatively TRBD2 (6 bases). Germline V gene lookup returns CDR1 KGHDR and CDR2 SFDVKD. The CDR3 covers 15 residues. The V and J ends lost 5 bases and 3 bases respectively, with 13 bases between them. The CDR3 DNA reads TGTGCCACCAGTGCCGGGAGCAGCATCTACAATGAGCAGTTCTTC. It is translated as CATSAGSSIYNEQFF.

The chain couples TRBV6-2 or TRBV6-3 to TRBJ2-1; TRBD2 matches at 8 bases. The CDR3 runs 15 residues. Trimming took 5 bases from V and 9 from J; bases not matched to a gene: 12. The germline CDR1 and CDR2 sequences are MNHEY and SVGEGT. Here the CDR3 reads CASSRPSGSPPEQFF. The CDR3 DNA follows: TGTGCCAGCAGTCGCCCCAGCGGGAGTCCGCCTGAGCAGTTCTTC.

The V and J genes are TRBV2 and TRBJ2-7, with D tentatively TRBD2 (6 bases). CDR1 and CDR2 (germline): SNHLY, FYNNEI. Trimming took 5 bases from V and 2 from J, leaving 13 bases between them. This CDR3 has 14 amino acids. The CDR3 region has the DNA TGTGCCAGCAGTAGGGAGGTAATGACCTACGAGCAGTACTTC. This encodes CASSREVMTYEQYF.

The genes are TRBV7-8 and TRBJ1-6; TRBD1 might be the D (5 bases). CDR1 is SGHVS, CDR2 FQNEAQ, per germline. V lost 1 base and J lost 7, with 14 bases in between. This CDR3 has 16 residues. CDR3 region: CASSLGSGTGNSPLHF. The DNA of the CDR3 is TGTGCCAGCAGCTTAGGGTCCGGGACTGGGAATTCACCCCTCCACTTT.

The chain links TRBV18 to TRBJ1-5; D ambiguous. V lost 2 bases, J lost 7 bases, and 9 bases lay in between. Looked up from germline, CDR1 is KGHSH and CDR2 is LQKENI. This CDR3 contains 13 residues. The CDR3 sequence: CASSPGERQPQHF. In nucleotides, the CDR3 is TGTGCCAGCTCACCAGGGGAGCGCCAGCCCCAGCATTTT.

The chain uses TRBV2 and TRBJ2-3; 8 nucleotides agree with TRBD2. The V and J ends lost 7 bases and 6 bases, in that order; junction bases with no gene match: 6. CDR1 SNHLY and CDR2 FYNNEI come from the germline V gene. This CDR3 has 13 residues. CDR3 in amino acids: CASTSSGSDTQYF. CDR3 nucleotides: TGTGCCAGCACCTCTAGCGGGTCGGATACGCAGTATTTT.

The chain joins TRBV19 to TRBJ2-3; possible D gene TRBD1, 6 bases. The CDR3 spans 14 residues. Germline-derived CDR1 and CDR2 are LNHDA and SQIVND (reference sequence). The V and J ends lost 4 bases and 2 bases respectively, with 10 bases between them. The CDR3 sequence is CASSTGVNTDTQYF. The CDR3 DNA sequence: TGTGCCAGTAGTACAGGGGTCAACACAGATACGCAGTATTTT.

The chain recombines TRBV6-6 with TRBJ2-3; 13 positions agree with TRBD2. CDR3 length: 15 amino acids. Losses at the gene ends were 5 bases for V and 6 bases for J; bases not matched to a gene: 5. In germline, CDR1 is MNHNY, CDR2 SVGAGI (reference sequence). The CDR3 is CASSRLAGGRDTQYF. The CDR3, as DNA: TGTGCCAGCAGTAGACTAGCGGGAGGTAGGGATACGCAGTATTTT.

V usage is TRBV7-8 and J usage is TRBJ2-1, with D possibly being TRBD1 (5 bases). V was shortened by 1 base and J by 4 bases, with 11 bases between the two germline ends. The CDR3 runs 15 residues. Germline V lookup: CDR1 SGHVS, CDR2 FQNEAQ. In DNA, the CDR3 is TGTGCCAGCAGCTTAGATCTGGGGCCGTACAATGAGCAGTTCTTC. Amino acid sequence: CASSLDLGPYNEQFF. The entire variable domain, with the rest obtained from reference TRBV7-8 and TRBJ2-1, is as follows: GAGVSQSPRYKVAKRGQDVALRCDPISGHVSLFWYQQALGQGPEFLTYFQNEAQLDKSGLPSDRFFAERPEGSVSTLKIQRTQQEDSAVYLCASSLDLGPYNEQFFGPGTRLTVL.

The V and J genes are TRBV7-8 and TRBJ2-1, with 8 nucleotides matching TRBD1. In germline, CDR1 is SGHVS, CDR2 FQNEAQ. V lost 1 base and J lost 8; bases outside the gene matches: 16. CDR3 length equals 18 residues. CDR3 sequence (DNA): TGTGCCAGCAGCTTAGATTGGGGTCGGACAGGGAAGGGATATGAGCAGTTCTTC. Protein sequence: CASSLDWGRTGKGYEQFF. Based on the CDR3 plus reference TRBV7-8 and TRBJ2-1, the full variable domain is GAGVSQSPRYKVAKRGQDVALRCDPISGHVSLFWYQQALGQGPEFLTYFQNEAQLDKSGLPSDRFFAERPEGSVSTLKIQRTQQEDSAVYLCASSLDWGRTGKGYEQFFGPGTRLTVL.

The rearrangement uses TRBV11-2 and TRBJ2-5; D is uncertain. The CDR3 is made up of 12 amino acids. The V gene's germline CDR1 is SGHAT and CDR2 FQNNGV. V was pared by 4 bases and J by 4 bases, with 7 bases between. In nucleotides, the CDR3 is TGTGCCAGCAGCTCCACGGGAGAGACCCAGTACTTC. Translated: CASSSTGETQYF.

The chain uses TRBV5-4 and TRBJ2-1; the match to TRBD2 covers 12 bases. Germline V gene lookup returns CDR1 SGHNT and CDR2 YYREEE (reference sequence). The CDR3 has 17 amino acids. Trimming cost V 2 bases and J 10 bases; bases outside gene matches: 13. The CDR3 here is CASSFLALAGGPREQFF. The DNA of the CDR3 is TGTGCCAGCAGCTTTTTGGCCCTAGCGGGAGGGCCAAGGGAGCAGTTCTTC.

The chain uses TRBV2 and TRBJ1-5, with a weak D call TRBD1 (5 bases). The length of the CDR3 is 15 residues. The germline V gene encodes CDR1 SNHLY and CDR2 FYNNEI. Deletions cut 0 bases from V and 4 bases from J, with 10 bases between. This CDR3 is CASSEAGGSNQPQHF. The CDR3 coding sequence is TGTGCCAGCAGTGAAGCCGGGGGTTCTAATCAGCCCCAGCATTTT.

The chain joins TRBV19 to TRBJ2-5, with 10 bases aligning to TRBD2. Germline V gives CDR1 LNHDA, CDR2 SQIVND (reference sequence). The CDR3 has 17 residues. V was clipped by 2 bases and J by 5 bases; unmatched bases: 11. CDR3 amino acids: CASSIRSGRASGETQYF. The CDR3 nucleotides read TGTGCCAGTAGTATACGGAGCGGGAGGGCCTCTGGGGAGACCCAGTACTTC.

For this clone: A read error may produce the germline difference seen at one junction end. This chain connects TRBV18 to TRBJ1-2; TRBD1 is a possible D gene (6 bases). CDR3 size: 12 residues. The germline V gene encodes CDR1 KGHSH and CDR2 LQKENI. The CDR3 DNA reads TGTGCCAGCTCGTCCCGGGACATCCCAGCATACTTC. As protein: CASSSRDIPAYF.